This T cell receptor (beta chain) was documented in a study of PD-1 blockade in classical Hodgkin lymphoma. Study summary: Treatment was intravenous nivolumab, 3 mg/kg every 2 weeks, until progression. General study results and limits: Reports indicated that newly diagnosed patients had lower baseline TCR diversity than healthy donors did. Before treatment, complete responders showed about the same diversity as newly diagnosed patients.

The CDR3 runs to 13 residues. Trimming took 0 bases from V and 1 from J, leaving 3 bases between them. The germline CDR1 and CDR2 sequences are MNHEY and SVGAGI. This clone has more than one count but fewer than ten. No antigen is known for it. Each patient experienced a relapse that followed autologous stem cell transplantation, and brentuximab vedotin exposure varied. Classifying best responses yielded complete response, partial response or progressive disease. The method was immunoSEQ multiplex PCR; TCRdb's version includes in-frame clones alone and lacks a portion of them. The data show 46,000 or so clones, with about three quarters seen just once and roughly 22% held by the top ten.

This rearrangement joins TRBV6-5 to TRBJ1-1; no definite D call. This specimen consisted of peripheral blood mononuclear cells (PBMCs), obtained before the second cycle of nivolumab. The sequence came from a human donor with classical Hodgkin lymphoma. For the CDR3, the DNA is TGTGCCAGCAGTTACTCAGCGAACACTGAAGCTTTCTTT. This gives the protein CASSYSANTEAFF.